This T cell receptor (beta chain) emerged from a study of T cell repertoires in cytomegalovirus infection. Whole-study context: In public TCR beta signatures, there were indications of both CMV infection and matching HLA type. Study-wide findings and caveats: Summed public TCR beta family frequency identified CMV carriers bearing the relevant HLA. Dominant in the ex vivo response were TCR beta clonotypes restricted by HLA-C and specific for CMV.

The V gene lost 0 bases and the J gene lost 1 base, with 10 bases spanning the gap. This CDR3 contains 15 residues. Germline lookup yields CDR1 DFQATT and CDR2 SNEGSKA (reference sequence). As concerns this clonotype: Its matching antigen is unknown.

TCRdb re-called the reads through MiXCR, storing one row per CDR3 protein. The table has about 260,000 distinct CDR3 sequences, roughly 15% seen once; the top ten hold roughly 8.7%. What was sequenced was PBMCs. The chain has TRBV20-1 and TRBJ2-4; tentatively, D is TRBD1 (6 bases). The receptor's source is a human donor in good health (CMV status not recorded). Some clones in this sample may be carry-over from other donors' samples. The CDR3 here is CSARDRQGAKNIQYF. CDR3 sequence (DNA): TGCAGTGCTAGAGATCGTCAGGGGGCCAAAAACATTCAGTACTTC.